This section outlines one T cell receptor (beta chain) sequence together with its context. Its specificity is unknown. TCRdb keeps only in-frame clones here, not all; method: immunoSEQ multiplex PCR. This table has around 1.5 million clones, approximately 98% appearing once. The CDR3 has 16 amino acids. V shed 7 bases, J shed 4 bases, and the junction held 13 bases outside the gene matches. CDR1 and CDR2 from the germline V gene are MDHEN and SYDVKM. This specimen comes from a study of shared clonotypes between healthy human individuals. CD4+ cells yielded CD45RA+ naive and CD45RA-negative memory subsets. Broader study findings: It was the few donors that limited the genetic and exposure-history diversity represented. Larger richness was generally estimated for naive than memory subsets.

This receptor was identified in a man aged 25 to 40 in good health. Sequencing was performed on naive CD4+ T cells sorted from blood. Subset in this sample: CD45RA+ positively selected. The chain links TRBV28 to TRBJ2-1; 7 nucleotides agree with TRBD2. The CDR3 loop is CASKKFGGSNYNEQFF. The DNA for the CDR3 is TGTGCCAGCAAGAAGTTTGGCGGGAGTAATTACAATGAGCAGTTCTTC. Supplemented by reference TRBV28 and TRBJ2-1, the full variable domain reads DVKVTQSSRYLVKRTGEKVFLECVQDMDHENMFWYRQDPGLGLRLIYFSYDVKMKEKGDIPEGYSVSREKKERFSLILESASTNQTSMYLCASKKFGGSNYNEQFFGPGTRLTVL.